This T cell receptor beta chain was profiled in a study of T cell responses to AZD1222 COVID-19 vaccine. Study conclusions and caveats: At baseline, just five or six AZD1222 recipients tested seropositive. Most donors were white British, females outnumbered males, and clonal diversity was possibly underestimated. Once two AZD1222 doses were given, Spike-specific TCR breadth and depth went up. Along spike, vaccine-associated CD4 TCRs were found throughout, with dominance at 160-218 and 743-854.

Details on this clone: Its antigen remains unidentified.

This table comes from immunoSEQ multiplex PCR, and its TCRdb copy is limited to in-frame clones, with some not included. The sample lists around 85,000 clones, 90% occurring once. The specimen was peripheral blood, collected 28 days after the second AZD1222 dose. The sequence derives from an adult who received the AZD1222 COVID-19 vaccine.

For the CDR3, the DNA is TGTGCCAGCAGTTACTCGATCGGTGTGGGGACTGAAGCTTTCTTT. Translated: CASSYSIGVGTEAFF. The chain recombines TRBV6-5 with TRBJ1-1, with unresolved D. Germline CDR1 MNHEY, CDR2 SVGAGI. The CDR3 has 15 residues. V lost 0 bases and J 5 bases, leaving 13 bases between the germline ends.